The 15 T cell receptor beta chains below all came from one sample that was sequenced in a study of immune heterogeneity within non-small cell lung tumors. Per sample, roughly 570 ng of bulk tumor genomic DNA was the template used. Doctors removed several biopsies from each primary tumor during surgery, keeping them far apart. Patients went through curative surgery, and their non-small cell lung cancer was untreated and newly diagnosed. Amplifying TCR beta CDR3 involved multiplex PCR carried out with 32 V and 13 J primers. TCRdb re-derived calls from the multiplex PCR reads in MiXCR, one entry per CDR3 protein. The table lists roughly 20,000 distinct CDR3 sequences, under 35% of them singletons. The sample comprised lung tumor tissue. The source of these receptors is a man aged 40-49 years with non-small cell lung cancer.

This clonotype is labeled as medium-sized. The chain couples TRBV12-3 or TRBV12-4 to TRBJ2-2, with D possibly matching TRBD2 (6 bases). The CDR3 consists of 15 residues. V shed 2 bases and J shed 0 bases, with 7 bases lying between them. CDR3 coding DNA: TGTGCCAGCAGTTTAAAGCGGGCGAACACCGGGGAGCTGTTTTTT. Translation: CASSLKRANTGELFF.

The chain combines TRBV6-2 or TRBV6-3 with TRBJ1-6; TRBD1 matches at 9 bases. The CDR3 extends over 17 amino acids. CDR1 is MNHEY and CDR2 is SVGEGT in the germline V gene. V was clipped by 0 bases and J by 6 bases; unmatched bases: 6. CDR3 sequence reads: CASSYSAPGQGNSPLHF. CDR3 bases: TGTGCCAGCAGTTACTCAGCTCCGGGACAGGGTAATTCACCCCTCCACTTT.

The chain carries TRBV4-3 and TRBJ2-7, with no clear D. The V gene's germline CDR1 is LGHNA and CDR2 YSLEER. There are 14 residues in the CDR3. V lost 4 bases, J lost 1 base, and 11 bases lay in between. The CDR3 nucleotides read TGCGCCAGCAGCCCGACTCCTAAATCCTACGAGCAGTACTTC. This translates into CASSPTPKSYEQYF.

In this sample, this clonotype turned up a few times. The chain recombines TRBV10-3 with TRBJ2-7; 8 bases match TRBD2. This CDR3 contains 14 residues. Trimming took 0 bases from V and 4 from J; bases not matched to a gene: 2. Germline V CDR1 and CDR2: ENHRY, SYGVKD. The CDR3 here is CAISESSGSYEQYF. CDR3 coding DNA: TGTGCCATCAGTGAGTCCAGCGGGAGTTACGAGCAGTACTTC.

The table lists this clonotype with many counts. The J gene is TRBJ2-7, the V gene TRBV24-1; D tentatively reads TRBD1 or TRBD2 (5 bases each). The germline V gene has CDR1 KGHDR and CDR2 SFDVKD. Trimming shortened V by 8 bases and J by 4 bases, and 20 bases separated the two germline ends. CDR3 length: 15 amino acids. The CDR3 loop reads CATIGTLREVYEQYF. The CDR3 DNA reads as TGTGCCACCATTGGGACCCTCCGGGAAGTTTACGAGCAGTACTTC.

This clonotype was counted many times. The genes are TRBV6-2 or TRBV6-3 and TRBJ2-1; TRBD2 agrees at 8 bases. V trimming: 8 bases; J trimming: 5 bases; junction bases outside the gene matches: 8. The germline V gene has CDR1 MNHEY and CDR2 SVGEGT. The CDR3 contains 14 residues. CDR3 DNA: TGTGCCAGCCGGCGGGGGGTGGGCCACAATGAGCAGTTCTTC. It yields the protein CASRRGVGHNEQFF.

In its sample, this clonotype was seen many times. The V and J genes are TRBV20-1 and TRBJ2-1, with D possibly matching TRBD1 (6 bases). The CDR3 consists of 16 residues. The V end was cut by 2 bases, the J end by 0 bases, with 14 bases between. Germline V gives CDR1 DFQATT, CDR2 SNEGSKA (reference sequence). CDR3 in DNA: TGCAGTGCTAGATTACAGGGCCGGAGCTCCTACAATGAGCAGTTCTTC. It yields the protein CSARLQGRSSYNEQFF.

A remark on this clonotype: A junction boundary mismatches the germline segment, possibly from a read error. The chain recombines TRBV10-3 with TRBJ1-5, with 9 bases lining up with TRBD1. Germline V gives CDR1 ENHRY, CDR2 SYGVKD. The CDR3 has 15 amino acids. This CDR3 is CAISQSRTGDQPQHF. The CDR3 DNA reads as TGTGCCATCAGTCAGTCTAGGACAGGGGATCAGCCCCAGCATTTT.

This clonotype appeared many times. The chain uses TRBV6-5 and TRBJ1-2, with D possibly being TRBD1 (6 bases). CDR1 is MNHEY, CDR2 SVGAGI, per germline. The CDR3 runs 15 residues. V lost 4 bases to trimming and J lost 3 bases, with 15 bases between them. CDR3 amino acids: CASSSRGAPDYGYTF. The CDR3 nucleotides read TGTGCCAGCAGTTCTCGGGGGGCGCCGGACTATGGCTACACCTTC.

A note on this clonotype: This may arise from a read error, as a much more abundant clone is one base away. This chain joins TRBV28 and TRBJ2-7, with TRBD1 identical over 11 bases. Germline V gene data show CDR1 as MDHEN and CDR2 as SYDVKM. The trim removed 6 bases at V and 3 bases at J, leaving 13 bases unmatched. The CDR3 runs to 17 residues. The CDR3 DNA follows: TGTGCCAGCAGCCCTGGGGGGACAGGGGGAGTCGGCTACGAGCAGTACTTC. Protein product: CASSPGGTGGVGYEQYF.

This chain joins TRBV7-9 and TRBJ2-5, with 12 bases matching TRBD2. Trimming at V came to 7 bases and at J to 9 bases, leaving 21 bases not matched to a gene. The CDR3 sequence is 18 residues long. The V gene's germline CDR1 is SEHNR and CDR2 FQNEAQ (reference sequence). CDR3 in amino acids: CASIPGLAGSSWAVAQYF. The CDR3 region has the DNA TGTGCCAGCATCCCCGGACTAGCGGGATCGTCTTGGGCGGTCGCCCAGTACTTC.

Within the sample, this clonotype is medium-sized (0.01 to 0.1%). The chain carries TRBV12-3 or TRBV12-4 and TRBJ2-1; weak D call: TRBD1 (5 bases). The CDR3 runs to 14 residues. Trimming took off 5 bases at V and 8 bases at J, with 16 bases between the two ends. The CDR3 bases are TGTGCCAGCAGTCTTGTCAGGGCCGGCGATGAGCAGTTCTTC. Encoded protein: CASSLVRAGDEQFF.

This clonotype appeared a single time. Being one base from a much bigger clone, this may be a read error. This sequence joins TRBV2 and TRBJ2-2, with D possibly matching TRBD2 (5 bases). CDR1 SNHLY and CDR2 FYNNEI come from the germline V gene. There are 17 residues in the CDR3. V shed 6 bases and J shed 0 bases, with 17 bases lying between them. CDR3 in amino acids: CASSPRGVGANTGELFF. The CDR3 bases are TGTGCCAGCAGCCCCCGGGGAGTGGGAGCGAACACCGGGGAGCTGTTTTTT.

This clonotype has only a few counts. V and J are TRBV10-3 and TRBJ2-1; D not certain. Germline CDR1 reads ENHRY; CDR2 reads SYGVKD. CDR3 length: 15 residues. V lost 3 bases to trimming and J lost 1 base, with 10 bases between them. The CDR3 nucleotides are TGTGCCATCAGTGATGGGCAGGTATCCTACAATGAGCAGTTCTTC. This encodes CAISDGQVSYNEQFF.

Details on this clonotype: Its ends do not fully match the called genes, so a read error is possible. The chain couples TRBV4-1 to TRBJ2-1; D remains unclear. The CDR3 consists of 15 residues. CDR1 MGHRA and CDR2 YSYEKL come from the germline V gene. The CDR3 here is CASSLTETGVNELFF. CDR3 in DNA: TGCGCCAGCAGCCTCACCGAAACTGGAGTGAATGAGCTGTTCTTC.